Listed below are T cell receptor beta chains from one sample, sequenced in a study of a mutant IDH1 vaccine in newly diagnosed glioma. TCRdb's copy holds only in-frame clones and misses some; the assay was immunoSEQ multiplex PCR. Among roughly 39,000 clones listed, 75% to 85% were seen once. For these TCRs, the target antigens are not known. The source material was PBMCs, sampled from a glioma patient whose treatment included an IDH1 peptide vaccine. The origin of the receptors is a man between 40 and 49 years old with glioma. Both conserved end residues are part of each CDR3. The D gene is left open where the match is weak. The listing skips clone size in some rows; elsewhere it reads once, few, many or a size class.

clone_size | d_call | j_call | v_call | cdr3_aa | cdr3_nt
- | TRBD2 | TRBJ2-7 | TRBV5-6 | CASSLFLAGNYEQYF | TGTGCCAGCAGCTTGTTTCTAGCGGGGAACTACGAGCAGTACTTC
- | - | TRBJ2-3 | TRBV4-1 | CASSQDGAALTDTQYF | TGCGCCAGCAGCCAAGACGGAGCGGCTCTCACAGATACGCAGTATTTT
- | TRBD1 | TRBJ2-3 | TRBV5-1 | CASSLGDRGATDTQYF | TGCGCCAGCAGCTTGGGGGACAGGGGAGCCACAGATACGCAGTATTTT
- | - | TRBJ1-3 | TRBV18 | CASSPPRSSSGNTIYF | TGTGCCAGCTCACCACCGCGGTCGAGCTCTGGAAACACCATATATTTT
- | TRBD2 | TRBJ2-5 | TRBV6-6 | CATWTSGGNQETQYF | TGTGCCACCTGGACTAGCGGGGGTAATCAAGAGACCCAGTACTTC
- | TRBD1 | TRBJ2-7 | TRBV5-5 | CASSLLRDSSYEQYF | TGTGCCAGCAGCTTGTTACGGGACAGCTCCTACGAGCAGTACTTC
once | TRBD1 | TRBJ1-2 | TRBV2 | CASATQGADYGYTF | TGTGCCAGCGCAACCCAGGGGGCTGATTATGGCTACACCTTC
- | TRBD1 | TRBJ2-5 | TRBV5-4 | CASSFGRQGQETQYF | TGTGCCAGCAGCTTTGGTCGACAGGGGCAAGAGACCCAGTACTTC
- | - | TRBJ2-3 | TRBV4-2 | CASSQDKEDTQYF | TGTGCCAGCAGCCAAGATAAAGAGGATACGCAGTATTTT
- | - | TRBJ1-3 | TRBV14 | CASSQVTLSGNTIYF | TGTGCCAGCAGCCAAGTGACGCTCTCTGGAAACACCATATATTTT
- | - | TRBJ1-2 | TRBV2 | CASSSTAGYTF | TGTGCCAGCAGTTCGACAGCTGGCTACACCTTC
- | TRBD1 | TRBJ2-6 | TRBV5-5 | CASSLYGTGSGANVLTF | TGTGCCAGCAGCTTATACGGGACAGGGTCTGGGGCCAACGTCCTGACTTTC
once | - | TRBJ2-5 | TRBV7-9 | CASSLARDPETQYF | TGTGCCAGCAGCTTAGCCCGGGACCCAGAGACCCAGTACTTC
- | - | TRBJ1-1 | TRBV30 | CAWSVRTNTEAFF | TGTGCCTGGAGTGTCAGGACGAACACTGAAGCTTTCTTT
- | TRBD1 | TRBJ1-2 | TRBV6-6 | CASTTTGEYGYTF | TGTGCCAGCACCACCACAGGGGAGTATGGCTACACCTTC
- | TRBD1 | TRBJ2-7 | TRBV18 | CASSPTGSSPYEQYF | TGTGCCAGCTCACCGACAGGGTCCTCGCCCTACGAGCAGTACTTC
- | TRBD1 | TRBJ2-7 | TRBV6-5 | CASTRTGGSNEQYF | TGTGCCAGCACAAGGACAGGGGGCTCCAACGAGCAGTACTTC
once | TRBD2 | TRBJ2-3 | TRBV7-2 | CASSLGKRGPRGADTQYF | TGTGCCAGCAGCTTAGGGAAGCGGGGGCCACGGGGCGCAGATACGCAGTATTTT
- | - | TRBJ2-2 | TRBV9 | CASSPGVQTGELFF | TGTGCCAGCAGCCCGGGGGTTCAAACCGGGGAGCTGTTTTTT
- | - | TRBJ2-7 | TRBV10-2 | CASSESEGGGEQYF | TGCGCCAGCAGTGAGTCTGAGGGAGGGGGCGAGCAGTACTTC
few | - | TRBJ1-6 | TRBV14 | CASSQDQLNSPLHF | TGTGCCAGCAGCCAAGATCAGTTAAATTCACCCCTCCACTTT
- | - | TRBJ1-1 | TRBV5-6 | CASSRGQNTEAFF | TGTGCCAGCAGCAGGGGACAGAACACTGAAGCTTTCTTT
- | - | TRBJ1-1 | TRBV6-6 | CASSPGGQVAEAFF | TGTGCCAGCAGCCCTGGGGGGCAAGTCGCTGAAGCTTTCTTT
- | - | TRBJ1-2 | TRBV20-1 | CSGPASEGYTF | TGCAGTGGACCGGCCTCGGAGGGCTACACCTTC
- | - | TRBJ1-1 | TRBV5-1 | CASSLAGDDAEAFF | TGCGCCAGCAGCTTGGCGGGTGACGACGCTGAAGCTTTCTTT
- | - | TRBJ2-1 | TRBV9 | CASSDGGSFYNEQFF | TGTGCCAGCAGCGACGGAGGCAGCTTCTACAATGAGCAGTTCTTC
- | TRBD1 | TRBJ1-1 | TRBV5-4 | CASSLQGAGNTEAFF | TGTGCCAGCAGCTTACAGGGGGCGGGGAACACTGAAGCTTTCTTT